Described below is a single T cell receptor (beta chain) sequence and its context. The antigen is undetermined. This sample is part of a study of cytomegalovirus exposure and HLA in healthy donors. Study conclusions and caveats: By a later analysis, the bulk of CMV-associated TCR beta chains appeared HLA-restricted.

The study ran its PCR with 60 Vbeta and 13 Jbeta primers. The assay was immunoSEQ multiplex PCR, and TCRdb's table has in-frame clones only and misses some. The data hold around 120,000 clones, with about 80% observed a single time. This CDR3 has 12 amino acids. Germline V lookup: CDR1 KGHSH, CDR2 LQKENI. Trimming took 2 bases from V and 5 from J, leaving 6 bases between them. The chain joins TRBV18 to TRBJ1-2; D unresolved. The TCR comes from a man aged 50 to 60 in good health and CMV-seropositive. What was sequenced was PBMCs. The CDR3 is CASSPSGYGYTF. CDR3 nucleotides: TGTGCCAGCTCACCATCAGGATATGGCTACACCTTC.